This T cell receptor beta chain was identified during a study of T-cell memory formation after mild COVID-19. Study context: There were largely donor-specific TCR clusters. Overall study results and limits: Second-wave clones with a day 37 peak had unconfirmed SARS-CoV-2 specificity. Researchers report contracting CD4+ clones mostly in CM and EM, with CD8+ clones in EMRA. CD4/CD8 balance characterized clones contracting day 15 to 85, and CD4+ skew characterized later expanders.

This clonotype was observed a few times. Its specificity is unknown. In TCRdb, the 5' RACE reads were re-called with MiXCR into one record per CDR3 protein. The data show 400,000 to 500,000 distinct CDR3 sequences, roughly a quarter seen once. The sequence was collected from an adult woman who had mild COVID-19 (a few samples of this study predate the infection). Cell type and time point are not known. Sequencing was performed on PBMCs or a T cell subset sorted from them (not recorded which).

CDR3 protein: CASRPTGSVNTEAFF. DNA for the CDR3: TGTGCCAGCAGGCCTACAGGGTCGGTGAACACTGAAGCTTTCTTT. The chain recombines TRBV12-3 or TRBV12-4 with TRBJ1-1, with TRBD1 as a possible D gene (6 bases). The V end lost 6 bases, the J end lost 0 bases, and 14 bases lay between the germline ends. The CDR3 covers 15 residues.